This T cell receptor (beta chain) was documented in a study of blood T cell repertoires in COVID-19. Study information: Samples taken during acute and convalescent COVID-19 were collected in the United States, Italy and Spain. T cells, B-cell-depleted T cells, or PBMCs provided the cDNA or gDNA that served as material.

As processed by the authors: Counts of nucleated cells, estimated from reference gene primer amplification, were obtained. Data came from immunoSEQ multiplex PCR; TCRdb stores just in-frame clones and leaves some out. The DNA gave D and trimming, while V, J and clone size come from that table. The sample shows some 250,000 clones, roughly 88% of them seen only once. The CDR3 runs 15 residues. V lost 0 bases to trimming and J lost 5 bases, with 10 bases between them. CDR1 is MNHNY and CDR2 is SVGAGI in the germline V gene (reference sequence). The TCR originated in a man aged 35-49 years with acute or convalescent COVID-19. The chain is built from TRBV6-6 and TRBJ1-4, with a weak D call TRBD1 (5 bases). The sample taken for sequencing was peripheral blood. The CDR3 DNA follows: TGTGCCAGCAGTTACTCGAGTCAGGGAAATGAAAAACTGTTTTTT. It is translated as CASSYSSQGNEKLFF.